Shown below are 5 T cell receptor beta chains from a single sample sequenced in a study of CD8 T cells in ankylosing spondylitis. TCRdb used MiXCR to reprocess the 5' RACE reads, holding one entry per CDR3 protein. This sample has roughly 130,000 distinct CDR3 sequences, with roughly an eighth found just once. The sample consisted of blood, either unsorted or a sorted T cell fraction (not recorded which). The receptors come from a female donor with ankylosing spondylitis or in good health (not recorded which).

At least ten counts were recorded for this clonotype. V gene TRBV5-1 combines with J gene TRBJ2-3, with 11 bases aligning to TRBD2. Germline lookup yields CDR1 SGHRS and CDR2 YFSETQ. Trimming at V came to 8 bases and at J to 4 bases, leaving 9 bases not matched to a gene. This CDR3 has 15 amino acids. Here the CDR3 DNA reads TGCGCCAGTCGGCCTCTAGCGGGAGGATCAGATACGCAGTATTTT. This codes for CASRPLAGGSDTQYF.

In this sample, this clonotype turned up many times. The chain couples TRBV3-1 to TRBJ1-2; D gene unclear. The CDR3 contains 13 residues. Germline loops: CDR1 LGHDT, CDR2 YNNKEL (reference sequence). V shed 4 bases and J shed 2 bases, with 8 bases lying between them. The CDR3, as DNA: TGTGCCAGCAGCCGGACGGGCAACTATGGCTACACCTTC. This gives the protein CASSRTGNYGYTF.

This clonotype appeared a single time. This may stem from a read error, because a much larger clone lies one nucleotide away. The chain links TRBV10-3 to TRBJ1-6, with a possible D match to TRBD1 (6 bases). CDR1 is ENHRY, CDR2 SYGVKD, per germline. The CDR3 length is 15 residues. Trimming cost V 0 bases and J 7 bases, with 10 bases left between them. The CDR3 region has the DNA TGTGCCATCAGTGAGTCGGGGGGCGACAATTCACCCCTCCACTTT. The encoded protein is CAISESGGDNSPLHF.

The chain joins TRBV9 to TRBJ1-2; 7 bases line up with TRBD1. This CDR3 comprises 14 residues. The germline V gene encodes CDR1 SGDLS and CDR2 YYNGEE. The V and J ends lost 3 bases and 7 bases, in that order; junction bases with no gene match: 9. Here the CDR3 DNA reads TGTGCCAGCAGCGCTGGCAGGGGGGATACTGGCTACACCTTC. Protein sequence: CASSAGRGDTGYTF. Together with reference TRBV9 and TRBJ1-2, the CDR3 gives the full variable domain: DSGVTQTPKHLITATGQRVTLRCSPRSGDLSVYWYQQSLDQGLQFLIQYYNGEERAKGNILERFSAQQFPDLHSELNLSSLELGDSALYFCASSAGRGDTGYTFGSGTRLTVV.

At least ten counts were recorded for this clonotype. The chain recombines TRBV7-2 with TRBJ2-1, with TRBD2 matching over 9 bases. With V trimmed by 4 bases and J by 2 bases, 3 bases remained unmatched. The CDR3 is 15 residues long. Germline values: CDR1 SGHTA, CDR2 FQGNSA. In DNA, the CDR3 is TGTGCCAGCAGCTCCAGCGGGGGGACCTACAATGAGCAGTTCTTC. Translation: CASSSSGGTYNEQFF. The whole variable domain, remainder taken from reference TRBV7-2 and TRBJ2-1, is GAGVSQSPSNKVTEKGKDVELRCDPISGHTALYWYRQSLGQGLEFLIYFQGNSAPDKSGLPSDRFSAERTGGSVSTLTIQRTQQEDSAVYLCASSSSGGTYNEQFFGPGTRLTVL.